What follows describes a single T cell receptor (beta chain). The protocol was immunoSEQ multiplex PCR, while the TCRdb copy is restricted to in-frame clones and leaves out a portion. The repertoire holds some 200,000 clones, with roughly 92% as singletons. The sample comes from a study of T cell responses to AZD1222 COVID-19 vaccine. Per germline, CDR1 MNHEY and CDR2 SVGEGT. V was pared by 4 bases and J by 5 bases, with 13 bases of the junction left unmatched. There are 17 residues in the CDR3. The source material was peripheral blood, sampled on day 0 of AZD1222 vaccination. The V and J genes are TRBV6-2 or TRBV6-3 and TRBJ2-3; 9 bases are shared with TRBD2. This TCR came from an adult in good health. The DNA of the CDR3 is TGTGCCAGCAGTTTCCGACTTTCTGGCGGGGGGGTAGATACGCAGTATTTT. It translates to CASSFRLSGGGVDTQYF.